Below are 16 T cell receptor beta chains sequenced from a single sample in a study of blood T cell repertoires in COVID-19. Libraries were prepared by immunoSEQ multiplex PCR; TCRdb keeps only in-frame clonotypes and omits some of them. The data show about 160,000 clones, about four fifths seen once. The sample was peripheral blood. Receptors were obtained from a woman older than 75 with acute or convalescent COVID-19.

The chain couples TRBV5-1 to TRBJ1-1; possibly TRBD1 for D (5 bases). The germline gives CDR1 SGHRS, CDR2 YFSETQ. The CDR3 length is 14 residues. V was cut by 0 bases and J by 5 bases, with 11 bases left in between. The CDR3, as DNA: TGCGCCAGCAGCTTGGGTCCCCCAGGGACTGAAGCTTTCTTT. It is translated as CASSLGPPGTEAFF.

The genes are TRBV6-5 and TRBJ2-7; TRBD1 matches 9 bases. This CDR3 is 13 amino acids long. J lost 2 bases, V lost 11 bases, and 7 bases had no gene match. CDR1 is MNHEY, CDR2 SVGAGI, per germline. CDR3 loop: CACSQGATYEQYF. The CDR3 region has the DNA TGTGCCTGCTCACAGGGGGCAACCTACGAGCAGTACTTC.

The V call is TRBV7-8, the J call TRBJ2-7; 7 nucleotides agree with TRBD1. The CDR3 is 14 amino acids. From germline, CDR1 is SGHVS and CDR2 FQNEAQ. V dropped 1 base and J dropped 2; count of bases not matched to a gene: 2. The CDR3 here is CASSLGDSTYEQYF. CDR3 bases: TGTGCCAGCAGCTTAGGGGACAGCACCTACGAGCAGTACTTC.

The rearrangement joins TRBV5-8 to TRBJ1-5; the D gene is possibly TRBD1 (6 bases). Trimming removed 0 bases from V and 11 bases from J, with 15 bases in between. The CDR3 sequence is 14 residues long. From germline, CDR1 is SGHTS and CDR2 YDEGEE. In DNA form, the CDR3 reads TGTGCCAGCAGCTTGGTAGCGACAGGTAACTCCCAGCATTTT. The encoded protein is CASSLVATGNSQHF.

V and J are TRBV30 and TRBJ1-6, with 8 positions matching TRBD1. This CDR3 region has 14 residues. Germline lookup yields CDR1 GTSNPN and CDR2 SVGIG (reference sequence). The V gene end was trimmed by 2 bases and the J gene end by 10 bases; junction bases not matched to a gene: 7. CDR3 DNA: TGTGCCTGGAGTCCTAGGACAGGGATCTCACCCCTCCACTTT. Translating it yields CAWSPRTGISPLHF.

The chain couples TRBV6-5 to TRBJ2-7; D perhaps matches TRBD1 (6 bases). Germline CDR1 and CDR2: MNHEY and SVGAGI. V dropped 7 bases and J dropped 6 bases, with 19 bases sitting between them. The CDR3 consists of 14 residues. The CDR3 sequence: CASNWRQDLGEQYF. The DNA for the CDR3 is TGTGCCAGCAATTGGCGACAGGACTTGGGCGAGCAGTACTTC.

The CDR3 bases are TGTGCCAGCAGTGATGGGGGGGGGTCCCCTAGCAATCAGCCCCAGCATTTT. It is translated as CASSDGGGSPSNQPQHF. This sequence joins TRBV6-1 and TRBJ1-5, with D possibly TRBD1 on 5 matching bases. In germline, CDR1 is MNHNS, CDR2 SASEGT. V gave up 3 bases and J gave up 0 bases, with 15 bases separating them. CDR3 length: 17 amino acids.

This chain connects TRBV6-5 to TRBJ1-5, with 11 nucleotides matching TRBD1. The CDR3 totals 15 residues. Per germline, CDR1 MNHEY and CDR2 SVGAGI. V shed 6 bases and J 7 bases; nucleotides not matched to a gene: 8. The CDR3 region has the DNA TGTGCCAGCAGAGGGGACAGGGGGTATGGACAGCCCCAGCATTTT. Translation: CASRGDRGYGQPQHF.

The CDR3: CASSTGDTEAFF. CDR3 bases: TGTGCCAGCAGTACAGGGGACACTGAAGCTTTCTTT. The chain has TRBV12-3 or TRBV12-4 and TRBJ1-1, with 7 bases identical to TRBD1. The CDR3 is 12 amino acids. V was clipped by 5 bases and J by 3 bases; unmatched bases: 0.

This clone turned up a few times. V usage is TRBV7-9 and J usage is TRBJ2-7; tentative D call: TRBD2 (5 bases). Trimming left V 5 bases short and J 2 bases short, with 13 bases between. The CDR3 covers 14 residues. CDR1 is SEHNR, CDR2 FQNEAQ, per germline (reference sequence). CDR3: CASSGVGSAYEQYF. DNA for the CDR3: TGTGCCAGCAGCGGTGTGGGGAGTGCCTACGAGCAGTACTTC.

This chain joins TRBV4-2 and TRBJ2-1; the match to TRBD2 covers 9 bases. Per germline, CDR1 LGHNA and CDR2 YNFKEQ. The CDR3 covers 17 residues. V gave up 4 bases and J gave up 2 bases; unmatched junction bases: 9. This CDR3 reads CASSPTLTSGTYNEQFF. CDR3 nucleotides: TGTGCCAGCAGCCCCACCCTGACTAGCGGTACCTACAATGAGCAGTTCTTC.

V usage is TRBV4-2 and J usage is TRBJ2-2; 9 nucleotides agree with TRBD1. Germline V gene sequence: CDR1 LGHNA, CDR2 YNFKEQ. The CDR3 length is 15 residues. Losses at the gene ends were 1 base for V and 6 bases for J; bases not matched to a gene: 3. The CDR3 sequence is CASSQGTGVSGELFF. CDR3 bases: TGTGCCAGCAGCCAAGGGACAGGGGTCTCCGGGGAGCTGTTTTTT.

This chain uses TRBV5-1 with TRBJ2-5; 12 bases match TRBD2. The CDR3 length is 17 residues. V lost 5 bases to trimming and J lost 0 bases; unmatched junction nucleotides: 8. Per the germline V gene, CDR1 is SGHRS and CDR2 is YFSETQ. The CDR3 bases are TGCGCCAGCAGTTTTGGACTAGCGGGGATGTACCAAGAGACCCAGTACTTC. It translates to CASSFGLAGMYQETQYF.

The V and J genes are TRBV24-1 and TRBJ1-5, with 9 bases lining up with TRBD1. Trimming at V came to 0 bases and at J to 6 bases, leaving 5 bases not matched to a gene. Germline values: CDR1 KGHDR, CDR2 SFDVKD. This CDR3 region has 16 residues. The CDR3 protein is CATSDLLGTGFQPQHF. The CDR3 DNA sequence: TGTGCCACCAGTGATTTGCTTGGGACAGGGTTTCAGCCCCAGCATTTT.

The V gene is TRBV5-1, the J gene TRBJ2-3; 8 bases line up with TRBD2. The CDR3 extends over 15 amino acids. Germline CDR1 and CDR2: SGHRS and YFSETQ. V lost 2 bases, J lost 3 bases, and 5 bases stayed unmatched. CDR3 region: CASSFTSGVTDTQYF. The CDR3 nucleotides read TGCGCCAGCAGCTTTACTAGCGGAGTTACAGATACGCAGTATTTT. Filled out from reference TRBV5-1 and TRBJ2-3, the complete variable domain reads KAGVTQTPRYLIKTRGQQVTLSCSPISGHRSVSWYQQTPGQGLQFLFEYFSETQRNKGNFPGRFSGRQFSNSRSEMNVSTLELGDSALYLCASSFTSGVTDTQYFGPGTRLTVL.

This rearrangement joins TRBV18 to TRBJ2-4, with a tentative D call TRBD1 (7 bases). The CDR3 length is 18 residues. The V end lost 3 bases, the J end lost 5 bases, and 23 bases lay between the germline ends. Germline V gene lookup returns CDR1 KGHSH and CDR2 LQKENI. The CDR3 spells CASSPTYGRGGGQNIQYF. DNA for the CDR3: TGTGCCAGCTCACCGACCTACGGACGTGGAGGGGGCCAAAACATTCAGTACTTC.